This T cell receptor (beta chain) was retrieved from a study of T cells in Graves' hyperthyroidism and ophthalmopathy. This clonotype was recorded a few times. From RNA transcripts, TCR beta CDR3 regions were amplified. When the TCR CDR3 underwent first-round RT-PCR, the HTBI primer set was used. TCRdb itself ran the multiplex PCR reads through MiXCR, one entry per CDR3 protein. The table has around 530,000 distinct CDR3 sequences, approximately 17% seen once. Diagnoses used clinical symptoms, serum thyroxine and TRAb, thyroid ultrasound and orbital computed tomography. Isolation of PBMCs was performed on approximately 10 ml fresh peripheral blood. V lost 5 bases, J lost 2 bases, and 12 bases lay in between. This CDR3 spans 14 amino acids. Per germline, CDR1 MDHEN and CDR2 SYDVKM.

The TCR sequence derives from a woman between 18 and 30 years old with Graves' ophthalmopathy. The sample was blood. The chain couples TRBV28 to TRBJ1-1; D remains unclear. The CDR3 DNA follows: TGTGCCAGCAGTATTATGGCAGGTAACACTGAAGCTTTCTTT. Residues: CASSIMAGNTEAFF. The full variable domain, rest sourced from reference TRBV28 and TRBJ1-1, is DVKVTQSSRYLVKRTGEKVFLECVQDMDHENMFWYRQDPGLGLRLIYFSYDVKMKEKGDIPEGYSVSREKKERFSLILESASTNQTSMYLCASSIMAGNTEAFFGQGTRLTVV.